This note documents a single T cell receptor (beta chain) sequence. Its antigen remains unidentified. Germline and junction disagree at one end, which may indicate a read error. The source of the sample is a study of early T cells in non-severe SARS-CoV-2 infection. In the study overall: Sequencing used unsorted whole-blood bulk RNA, so chains lack pairing. General study results and limits: There was a bias toward anti-spike CD8 responses in VDJdb matching, which missed private and CD4 specificities.

Individual cDNA molecules were tagged with unique molecular identifiers. MiXCR, applied by TCRdb to the 5' RACE reads, yields one record per CDR3 protein. The sample includes about 80,000 distinct CDR3 sequences, 11% to 15% seen only once; the top ten take over 9.5%. The V gene's germline CDR1 is ENHRY and CDR2 SYGVKD. The CDR3 is 14 residues long. The rearrangement joins TRBV10-3 to TRBJ2-1; 8 nucleotides line up with TRBD2. This clonotype originated in an adult who was a healthcare worker with PCR-confirmed SARS-CoV-2 infection or an uninfected control (not recorded which). Sequences were obtained from whole blood. As DNA, the CDR3 is TGTGCCACCAGTGAGTCGGGGGGGCGCAATGAGCAGTTCTTC. Residues: CATSESGGRNEQFF.